The clone carrying this T cell receptor beta chain was observed many times. What it binds is unknown. This record belongs to a study of T cells in Graves' hyperthyroidism and ophthalmopathy. Across the whole study: At the time of initial diagnosis and before any treatment, peripheral blood was collected.

Source material for PBMCs was 9 to 10 ml fresh peripheral blood. TCR beta CDR3 region amplification was performed from RNA transcripts. An initial round of RT-PCR targeting the TCR CDR3 relied on the HTBI primer set. Each CDR3 protein gets one entry after TCRdb re-called the multiplex PCR reads with MiXCR. The repertoire holds 100,000 to 140,000 distinct CDR3 sequences, more than 15% seen once, with 40% to 50% in the top ten. Overall study findings and caveats: Ophthalmopathy, as predicted by the model, came a median roughly 6.3 months after the prediction. Blood also carried most thyroid clonotypes expanded above 0.001.

This sequence was found in a woman aged 45 to 65 with Graves' hyperthyroidism. The specimen sequenced was blood.

This CDR3 reads CAWSAVNYGYTF. The CDR3 DNA sequence: TGTGCCTGGAGTGCGGTTAACTATGGCTACACCTTC. The gene calls are TRBV30 and TRBJ1-2; D gene ambiguous. V was clipped by 1 base and J by 1 base, with 4 bases between them. Germline V gives CDR1 GTSNPN, CDR2 SVGIG (reference sequence). CDR3 size: 12 residues.